The present entry profiles one TCR beta chain with its context. The specificity of this receptor is unknown. No base qualities exist here, and no much larger clone lies one base off it. The CDR1 and CDR2 encoded by the germline V gene are MDHEN and SYDVKM. The CDR3, cysteine through phenylalanine, is 12 amino acids long. Here the CDR3 DNA is all that survives: 36 bases in frame from base 1. The V end loses 5 bases and the J end loses 5 bases, and a stretch of 8 bases separates them. These data belong to a study of T-cell reconstitution after alpha-beta-depleted transplantation in children (dated by TCRdb to the mid-2010s). Concerning the study at large: The study quantitatively tracked T-cell immune reconstitution after TCRalphabeta/CD19-depleted allogeneic hematopoietic cell transplantation in children using TCR repertoire profiling. General findings and caveats noted by the study authors: In some patients, the high TCRbeta diversity seen at day 60 was put down to recipient T cells and intrathymic progenitors that had survived conditioning. Over the following months the frequencies of hyperexpanded clones went down, and after one year T-cell counts and TCRbeta diversity were mostly credited to newly produced T cells. The apparently early recovery of alphabetaT-cell counts about two months after transplant reportedly depended on only several hundred rapidly expanded clones that came from non-depleted graft cells.

Libraries were prepared through PCR. TCRdb shows the sequencer as Illumina HiSeq 2500. Molecular barcoding was employed in the preparation of TCR libraries, with unique molecular identifiers being used to normalize TCRbeta repertoire quantification. The public reads were run again by TCRdb, first through fastp at Q25 and then through MiXCR, and only productive beta chains were kept. Merged by CDR3 protein, the rows form single entries marked with the most common genes and DNA. The sample data list hundreds of thousands of distinct CDR3 sequences, and 13% of these were observed just once. Clones ranked in the top ten supply 2.2% of the sample. Taken with the paper, the label for treatment or condition translates to: allogeneic hematopoietic cell transplantation with graft depleted of TCRalphabeta T cells and CD19 B cells. The transplant recipients were children given TCRalphabeta/CD19-depleted allogeneic hematopoietic cell grafts.

The sequences come from PBMCs, mostly from graft donor cells, collected 360 days after TCRalphabeta/CD19-depleted stem cell transplant. The V and J genes are TRBV28 and TRBJ2-3; a tentative D match to TRBD1 spans 5 bases. The receptor comes from a male patient between 10 and 17 years old who had a stem cell transplant for acute myeloid leukemia, so the T cells may come from the graft donor. The nucleotide sequence is TGTGCCAGCAGTCCCGACAGAGATACGCAGTATTTT. It specifies CASSPDRDTQYF.